Described below is a single TCR beta chain sequence and its context. This CDR3 region has 12 residues. CDR1 is SGHVS, CDR2 FNYEAQ, per germline. The sample belongs to a study of shared clonotypes between healthy human individuals. Clones were read by immunoSEQ multiplex PCR, and TCRdb kept only the in-frame ones, dropping some. The sample holds 2 million to 2.5 million clones, around 93% seen once. The rearrangement links TRBV7-6 to TRBJ2-7; D unclear. Sequencing used naive CD4+ T cells from PBMCs. Subset: CD45RA+ positively selected. The source of this sequence is a young man in good health. Some clones in this sample may be carry-over from other donors' samples. CDR3 bases: TGTGCTACGGGCTCGAGCTCCTACGAGCAGTACTTC. Translation gives CATGSSSYEQYF.